This TCR beta chain was observed in a study of shared clonotypes between healthy human individuals. General observations from the study: Memory subsets had estimated richness that was generally smaller than that of naive subsets. Enrolling few donors narrowed the genetic and exposure-history diversity that was represented.

Sorted-subset replicate PCR reactions were performed with about 200 ng DNA, corresponding to roughly 30,000 T cell genomes. Sequencing used immunoSEQ multiplex PCR; TCRdb keeps in-frame clones, though not all of them. The sample shows 2 million to 3 million clones, 80% to 95% of them seen only once. In the case of this clone: The antigen remains unidentified.

Trimming took 7 bases from V and 7 from J; bases not matched to a gene: 4. Germline V gives CDR1 MDHEN, CDR2 SYDVKM. The CDR3 runs to 14 residues. The sequencing input was naive CD4+ T cells from PBMCs. The subset: CD45RA+ positively selected. This clonotype was sampled from a man aged 18-30 years in good health. Some clones in this sample may be carry-over from other donors' samples. This chain joins TRBV28 and TRBJ1-6, with 10 bases identical to TRBD1. The CDR3 DNA follows: TGTGCCAGCACTCCGGGACAGGGGAATTCACCCCTCCACTTT. It encodes CASTPGQGNSPLHF.